Listed here are 5 T cell receptor beta chains from one sample, sequenced in a study of Tregs in tolerant kidney transplant recipients. TCRdb's table, derived via immunoSEQ multiplex PCR, lists solely in-frame clones and lacks some. The sample includes roughly 68,000 clones, roughly 84% of them seen just once. Sequenced: CD4+ T cells from blood. All receptors come from a human donor in good health.

V usage is TRBV7-2 and J usage is TRBJ2-3; a weak D match, TRBD2 (7 bases). Per the germline V gene, CDR1 is SGHTA and CDR2 is FQGNSA. V shed 4 bases and J shed 1 base, with 21 bases lying between them. The CDR3 loop spans 18 amino acids. CDR3 nucleotide sequence: TGTGCCAGCAGCTCCCTGGAGGGGGGGAGGGCCGGCACAGATACGCAGTATTTT. Encoded protein: CASSSLEGGRAGTDTQYF.

The V gene is TRBV30, the J gene TRBJ1-4, with TRBD1 matching over 10 bases. Per the germline V gene, CDR1 is GTSNPN and CDR2 is SVGIG (reference sequence). Trimming at V came to 2 bases and at J to 7 bases, leaving 4 bases not matched to a gene. The CDR3 covers 14 residues. CDR3 residues: CAWSPDRGAEKLFF. Here the CDR3 DNA reads TGTGCCTGGAGTCCGGACAGGGGGGCTGAAAAACTGTTTTTT. Using reference TRBV30 and TRBJ1-4 for the parts outside the CDR3, the full variable domain is SQTIHQWPATLVQPVGSPLSLECTVEGTSNPNLYWYRQAAGRGLQLLFYSVGIGQISSEVPQNLSASRPQDRQFILSSKKLLLSDSGFYLCAWSPDRGAEKLFFGSGTQLSVL.

CDR3 in amino acids: CASSSSGGTDTQYF. The CDR3 coding sequence is TGTGCCAGCAGCTCGAGCGGGGGGACAGATACGCAGTATTTT. V gene TRBV7-6 combines with J gene TRBJ2-3; 9 nucleotides match TRBD2. The CDR3 sequence is 14 residues long. CDR1 and CDR2 (germline): SGHVS, FNYEAQ. Trimming took 4 bases from V and 3 from J; bases not matched to a gene: 2.

The chain joins TRBV6-5 to TRBJ1-2, with D unclear. The ends were cut back, 7 bases at V and 7 bases at J, with 10 bases in the middle. Germline CDR1 and CDR2: MNHEY and SVGAGI. This CDR3 is built from 11 residues. CDR3 region: CASTRGAGYTF. Here the CDR3 DNA reads TGTGCCAGCACACGGGGTGCTGGCTACACCTTC.

The chain combines TRBV30 with TRBJ2-1; D is ambiguous. Per germline, CDR1 GTSNPN and CDR2 SVGIG (reference sequence). Trimming took 0 bases from V and 3 from J, leaving 12 bases between them. CDR3 length: 15 amino acids. The CDR3 sequence is CAWSVVRHYYNEQFF. CDR3 bases: TGTGCCTGGAGTGTCGTGAGACATTACTACAATGAGCAGTTCTTC.